This T cell receptor (beta chain) was identified during a study of T cell changes during pregnancy in multiple sclerosis. The repertoire was sequenced with immunoSEQ multiplex PCR; TCRdb's copy has only in-frame clones and lacks some. This table holds just over 50,000 clones, 90% to 95% found once. Trimming pared 8 bases from V and 4 bases from J, leaving 17 bases between. The V gene's germline CDR1 is KGHSH and CDR2 LQKENI. CDR3 length: 14 residues. The rearrangement uses TRBV18 and TRBJ1-2; weak D call: TRBD1 (5 bases). This receptor was identified in a female donor with multiple sclerosis, enrolled in a pregnancy study. The material was CD4+ T cells from peripheral blood mononuclear cells, obtained in the second trimester of pregnancy. The CDR3 DNA follows: TGTGCCAGCACTTACAGGTCCCAGACCTATGGCTACACCTTC. Translation: CASTYRSQTYGYTF.